The TCR beta chain under discussion was sequenced for a study of T cells in Graves' hyperthyroidism and ophthalmopathy. General study points: Ophthalmopathy was predicted by the model a median of roughly 6 months ahead of onset. Appearing also in blood were most of the thyroid clonotypes expanded above 0.001.

In germline, CDR1 is MNHEY, CDR2 SMNVEV (reference sequence). The CDR3 has 14 amino acids. Trimming took 5 bases from V and 5 from J; bases not matched to a gene: 8. This clonotype was seen many times. The antigen is undetermined. Individuals with ophthalmopathy presented a Clinical Activity Score of at least 3, a NOSPECS grade of at least 4 and a duration under 3 months. Investigators excluded patients with uncontrolled infection, other autoimmune disease, pregnancy or lactation. Authors of the study amplified TCR beta CDR3 regions from RNA transcripts. A set of HTBI primers served as the primers for a first-round RT-PCR of the TCR CDR3. TCRdb ran MiXCR on the multiplex PCR reads and lists one entry per CDR3 protein. The data show 550,000 to 600,000 distinct CDR3 sequences, 14% seen once.

The sample comprised blood. The clonotype originates from a woman under 30 with Graves' ophthalmopathy. This rearrangement joins TRBV27 to TRBJ1-1, with 7 positions matching TRBD1. The CDR3 DNA is TGTGCCAGCAGTAATCAGGGGGGATGGACTGAAGCTTTCTTT. Its protein product is CASSNQGGWTEAFF.